This paragraph reports one TCR beta chain. This sample is part of a study of CD8+ T cells in alopecia areata. For the study at large: Tofacitinib was taken orally by treated patients, and the dose was 5 to 10 mg twice daily.

RNA, once extracted, was reverse transcribed into cDNA for use as the sequencing template. Clones were read by immunoSEQ multiplex PCR, and TCRdb kept only the in-frame ones, dropping some. The profile shows 170,000 or so clones, 59% of them singletons. Trimming cost V 0 bases and J 6 bases, with 12 bases left between them. This CDR3 contains 14 residues. Germline V lookup: CDR1 SGHRS, CDR2 YFSETQ. Samples from alopecia areata patients were lesional scalp punch biopsies and peripheral blood. The clonotype was recovered from a human donor with alopecia areata. Source: CD4+ T cells sorted from blood, taken at week 0. The V and J genes are TRBV5-1 and TRBJ2-5, with D possibly being TRBD1 (7 bases). The DNA for the CDR3 is TGCGCCAGCAGCTTGGGACAGGGAGGAAAGACCCAGTACTTC. Translating gives CASSLGQGGKTQYF.